One and the same sample provided the 6 T cell receptor beta chains below, sequenced in a study of identical twins. TCRdb re-called the 5' RACE reads through MiXCR, storing one row per CDR3 protein. The data show around 480,000 distinct CDR3 sequences, approximately 15% seen once. This sample also appeared in a second study, on yellow fever vaccine responses in identical twins.

Input material: CD4+ T cells sorted from blood. The receptor source for this set is a woman aged 18-29 years in good health.

The table lists this clonotype with a few counts. The chain combines TRBV12-3 or TRBV12-4 with TRBJ2-7, with 7 bases fitting TRBD1. The CDR3 loop spans 12 amino acids. The ends lost 7 bases at V and 6 bases at J; junction bases unmatched: 6. In nucleotides, the CDR3 is TGTGCCAGCACTCAAGGGACAGCCGAGCAGTACTTC. It encodes CASTQGTAEQYF.

Comment on this clonotype: One end of the junction fails to match germline, which may point to a read error. This chain connects TRBV20-1 to TRBJ2-1; the match to TRBD2 covers 8 bases. The CDR3 runs 12 residues. The germline V gene encodes CDR1 DFQATT and CDR2 SNEGSKA (reference sequence). The CDR3 DNA is TGCAGTGCGAGAGCGGGAGACAATGAGCAGTTCTTC. Its translation is CSARAGDNEQFF.

This clonotype occurred a few times. This sequence joins TRBV19 and TRBJ1-2; D remains ambiguous. The CDR3 is 13 residues long. Germline CDR1 is LNHDA and CDR2 is SQIVND (reference sequence). V lost 3 bases to trimming and J lost 5 bases, with 10 bases between them. In DNA form, the CDR3 reads TGTGCCAGTAGTATGGAGAGAGGGTATGGCTACACCTTC. This translates into CASSMERGYGYTF.

This clonotype has a handful of counts. The gene calls are TRBV7-9 and TRBJ2-4; D is unclear. V was shortened by 1 base and J by 0 bases, with 10 bases between the two germline ends. This CDR3 has 16 residues. The V gene's germline CDR1 is SEHNR and CDR2 FQNEAQ (reference sequence). The DNA of the CDR3 is TGTGCCAGCAGCTTAGAGAATAGCCTAGCCAAAAACATTCAGTACTTC. It translates to CASSLENSLAKNIQYF. The full variable domain, completed using reference TRBV7-9 and TRBJ2-4, is DTGVSQNPRHKITKRGQNVTFRCDPISEHNRLYWYRQTLGQGPEFLTYFQNEAQLEKSRLLSDRFSAERPKGSFSTLEIQRTEQGDSAMYLCASSLENSLAKNIQYFGAGTRLSVL.

On this clonotype itself: This may be a read error: a much more frequent sequence differs by one nucleotide. The J gene is TRBJ2-7, the V gene TRBV7-8; 7 positions match TRBD1. The CDR3 has 13 residues. Germline V gene sequence: CDR1 SGHVS, CDR2 FQNEAQ. The DNA for the CDR3 is TGTGCCATCAGCTTAGTGGCAGGGGGCGAGCAGTACTTC. It encodes CAISLVAGGEQYF. Looking up the rest from reference TRBV7-8 and TRBJ2-7 gives the full variable domain: GAGVSQSPRYKVAKRGQDVALRCDPISGHVSLFWYQQALGQGPEFLTYFQNEAQLDKSGLPSDRFFAERPEGSVSTLKIQRTQQEDSAVYLCAISLVAGGEQYFGPGTRLTVT.

This chain connects TRBV12-3 or TRBV12-4 to TRBJ2-1; 7 bases match TRBD2. After removal of 0 bases from V and 12 bases from J, the junction contained 23 bases not matched to a gene. The CDR3 length is 19 residues. The CDR3 DNA reads as TGTGCCAGCAGTTTAGCGAGGGCAGGGCTAGCGGCCGGGAGCAAAGGGCAGTTCTTC. This encodes CASSLARAGLAAGSKGQFF.